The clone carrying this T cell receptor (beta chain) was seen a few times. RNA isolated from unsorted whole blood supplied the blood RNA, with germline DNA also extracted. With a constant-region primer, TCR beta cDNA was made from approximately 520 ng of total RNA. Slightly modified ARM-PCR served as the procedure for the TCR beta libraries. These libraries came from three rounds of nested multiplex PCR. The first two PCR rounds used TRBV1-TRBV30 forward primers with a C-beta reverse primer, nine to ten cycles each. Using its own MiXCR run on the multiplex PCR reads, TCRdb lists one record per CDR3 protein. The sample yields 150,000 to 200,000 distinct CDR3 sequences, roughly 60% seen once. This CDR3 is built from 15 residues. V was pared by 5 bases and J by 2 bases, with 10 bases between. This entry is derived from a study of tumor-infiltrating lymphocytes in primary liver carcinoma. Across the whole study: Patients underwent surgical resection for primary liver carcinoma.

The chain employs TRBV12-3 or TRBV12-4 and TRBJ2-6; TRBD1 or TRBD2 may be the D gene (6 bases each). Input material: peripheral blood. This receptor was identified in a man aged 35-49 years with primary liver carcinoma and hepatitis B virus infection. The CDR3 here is CASSLEGAGANVLTF. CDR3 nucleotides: TGTGCCAGCAGTCTGGAGGGGGCTGGGGCCAACGTCCTGACTTTC.